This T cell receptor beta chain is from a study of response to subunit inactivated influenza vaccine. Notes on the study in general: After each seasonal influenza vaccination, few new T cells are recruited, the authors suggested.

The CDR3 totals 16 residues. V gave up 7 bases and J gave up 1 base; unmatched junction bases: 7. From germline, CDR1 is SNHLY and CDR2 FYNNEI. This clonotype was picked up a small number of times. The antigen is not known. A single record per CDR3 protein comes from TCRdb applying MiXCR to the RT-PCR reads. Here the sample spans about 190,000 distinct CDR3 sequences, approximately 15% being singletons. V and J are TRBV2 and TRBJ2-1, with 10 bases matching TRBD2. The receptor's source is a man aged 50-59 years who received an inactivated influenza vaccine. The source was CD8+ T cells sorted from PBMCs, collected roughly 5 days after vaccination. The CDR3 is CASTDGLAVSYNEQFF. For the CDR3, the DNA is TGTGCCAGCACTGATGGACTAGCGGTATCCTACAATGAGCAGTTCTTC.